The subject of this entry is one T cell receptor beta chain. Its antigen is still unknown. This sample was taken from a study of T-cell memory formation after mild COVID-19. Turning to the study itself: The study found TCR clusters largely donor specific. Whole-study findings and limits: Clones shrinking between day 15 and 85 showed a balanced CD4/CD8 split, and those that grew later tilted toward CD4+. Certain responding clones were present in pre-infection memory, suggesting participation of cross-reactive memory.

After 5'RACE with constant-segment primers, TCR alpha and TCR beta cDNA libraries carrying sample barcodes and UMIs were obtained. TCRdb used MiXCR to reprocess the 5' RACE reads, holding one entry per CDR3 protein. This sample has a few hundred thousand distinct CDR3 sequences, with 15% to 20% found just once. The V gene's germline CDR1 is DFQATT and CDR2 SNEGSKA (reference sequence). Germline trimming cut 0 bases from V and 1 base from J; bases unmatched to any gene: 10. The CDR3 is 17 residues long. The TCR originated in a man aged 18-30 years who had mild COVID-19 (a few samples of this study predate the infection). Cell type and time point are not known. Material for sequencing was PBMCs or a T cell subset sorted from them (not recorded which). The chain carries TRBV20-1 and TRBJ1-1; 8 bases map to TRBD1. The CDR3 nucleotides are TGCAGTGCTAGAGATCCAGGGGGCATCCATGCGAACACTGAAGCTTTCTTT. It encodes CSARDPGGIHANTEAFF.